Shown below are 5 T cell receptor beta chains from a single sample sequenced in a study of OX40 agonist ivuxolimab in advanced cancers. Libraries were prepared by immunoSEQ multiplex PCR; TCRdb keeps only in-frame clonotypes and omits some of them. The data show about 57,000 clones, 75% to 85% seen once. This material consisted of CD4+ or CD8+ T cells sorted from blood, taken in a trial of the OX40 agonist ivuxolimab. The receptor source for this set is an adult with an advanced solid tumor such as melanoma, head and neck, liver or kidney cancer.

This sequence joins TRBV2 and TRBJ2-7; no clear D. Per the germline V gene, CDR1 is SNHLY and CDR2 is FYNNEI. V gave up 5 bases and J gave up 3 bases, with 5 bases separating them. This CDR3 has 11 amino acids. The CDR3 loop reads CASSTHYEQYF. In DNA form, the CDR3 reads TGTGCCAGCAGTACGCACTACGAGCAGTACTTC.

This clone appeared a few times. This chain joins TRBV5-1 and TRBJ2-7, with D perhaps given as TRBD1 or TRBD2 (6 bases each). Germline-derived CDR1 and CDR2 are SGHRS and YFSETQ. The CDR3 extends over 14 amino acids. Trimming took off 7 bases at V and 7 bases at J, with 21 bases between the two ends. In nucleotides, the CDR3 is TGCGCCAGCGACCCGGGGGCAGGGCAGGGGGAGCAGTACTTC. This codes for CASDPGAGQGEQYF. The whole variable domain, remainder taken from reference TRBV5-1 and TRBJ2-7, is KAGVTQTPRYLIKTRGQQVTLSCSPISGHRSVSWYQQTPGQGLQFLFEYFSETQRNKGNFPGRFSGRQFSNSRSEMNVSTLELGDSALYLCASDPGAGQGEQYFGPGTRLTVT.

The genes are TRBV9 and TRBJ2-1; 10 bases line up with TRBD2. The J segment lost 8 bases and the V segment lost 0 bases, leaving 8 bases of the junction unmatched. CDR3 length: 16 amino acids. Germline loops: CDR1 SGDLS, CDR2 YYNGEE. The CDR3 reads CASSVVGLAGADEQFF. The CDR3 nucleotides read TGTGCCAGCAGCGTAGTAGGGCTAGCGGGAGCAGATGAGCAGTTCTTC.

The chain recombines TRBV4-1 with TRBJ2-3; 13 positions agree with TRBD2. Germline values: CDR1 MGHRA, CDR2 YSYEKL. This CDR3 is 19 amino acids long. Trimming took 5 bases from V and 1 from J; bases not matched to a gene: 12. For the CDR3, the DNA is TGCGCCAGCAGCTTCACCGGGACTAGCGGGACCTCCGGCACAGATACGCAGTATTTT. This sequence encodes CASSFTGTSGTSGTDTQYF.

The V call is TRBV7-6, the J call TRBJ2-7; D is perhaps TRBD2 (6 bases). Between the trimmed V and J ends, which lost 1 base and 2 bases, there was a span of 12 bases. There are 15 residues in the CDR3. Germline V gene data show CDR1 as SGHVS and CDR2 as FNYEAQ. The DNA of the CDR3 is TGTGCCAGCAGCTTAGAGGGCGGGAACACCTACGAGCAGTACTTC. Translation: CASSLEGGNTYEQYF.